This T cell receptor (beta chain) was retrieved from a study of shared clonotypes between healthy human individuals. General study results and limits: Few donors restricted represented genetic and exposure-history diversity. Researchers sampled blood only, noting tissue repertoires likely differ.

The J segment lost 3 bases and the V segment lost 6 bases, leaving 13 bases of the junction unmatched. The CDR3 runs 18 residues. Germline assignment: CDR1 MRHNA and CDR2 SNTAGT. Using immunoSEQ multiplex PCR, the repertoire was profiled, and TCRdb retains in-frame clones only, with some absent. This sample has approximately 500,000 clones; about four fifths occur once, and the top ten carry 13%. Comment on this clone: Its antigen is currently unknown.

Donation came from healthy HIV-negative adults that had no recent acute infections or vaccinations. This sequence joins TRBV6-4 and TRBJ2-1, with 11 bases lining up with TRBD2. The sequencing sample was made of PBMCs. The source of this sequence is a woman aged 35 to 49 in good health. Some clones in this sample may be carry-over from other donors' samples. The CDR3 loop is CASRHDNPGLAVYNEQFF. Here the CDR3 DNA reads TGTGCCAGCAGGCACGACAACCCGGGACTAGCGGTCTACAATGAGCAGTTCTTC.